This entry features one T cell receptor beta chain sequence. What it binds is unknown. The data belong to a study of neoadjuvant nivolumab and ipilimumab in lung cancer. General study results and limits: Only two of four nivolumab-treated tumors gained richness and clonality by surgery. Resected-tumor TCR richness correlated positively with pretherapy blood richness. Compared with tumor-adjacent uninvolved lung, resected tumors showed greater richness and clonality. A small number of samples were TCR sequenced.

This CDR3 comprises 20 residues. Germline-derived CDR1 and CDR2 are SGHRS and YFSETQ. V dropped 0 bases and J dropped 0 bases, with 25 bases sitting between them. Using immunoSEQ multiplex PCR, the repertoire was profiled, and TCRdb retains in-frame clones only, with some absent. This sample has approximately 35,000 clones, with roughly 90% found just once. This TCR derives from an adult with non-small cell lung cancer. Sequencing used peripheral blood, obtained after neoadjuvant nivolumab, alone or with ipilimumab, at or shortly before surgery. J is TRBJ2-7 and V is TRBV5-1, with D perhaps TRBD2 (8 bases). In DNA form, the CDR3 reads TGCGCCAGCAGCTTGGGGGCGTCAGGGGGACGGGGGGGTCCCTCCTACGAGCAGTACTTC. Its protein product is CASSLGASGGRGGPSYEQYF. The full variable domain, rest sourced from reference TRBV5-1 and TRBJ2-7, is KAGVTQTPRYLIKTRGQQVTLSCSPISGHRSVSWYQQTPGQGLQFLFEYFSETQRNKGNFPGRFSGRQFSNSRSEMNVSTLELGDSALYLCASSLGASGGRGGPSYEQYFGPGTRLTVT.